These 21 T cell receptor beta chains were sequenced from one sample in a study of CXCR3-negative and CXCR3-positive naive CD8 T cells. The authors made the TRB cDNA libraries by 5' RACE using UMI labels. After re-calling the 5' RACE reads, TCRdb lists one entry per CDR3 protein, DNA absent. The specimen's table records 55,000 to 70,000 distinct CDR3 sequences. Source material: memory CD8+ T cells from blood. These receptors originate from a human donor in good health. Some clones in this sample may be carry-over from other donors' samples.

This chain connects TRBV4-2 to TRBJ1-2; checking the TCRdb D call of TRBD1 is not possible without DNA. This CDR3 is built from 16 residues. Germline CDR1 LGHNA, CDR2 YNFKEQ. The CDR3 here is CASSQDSRTDSYGYTF.

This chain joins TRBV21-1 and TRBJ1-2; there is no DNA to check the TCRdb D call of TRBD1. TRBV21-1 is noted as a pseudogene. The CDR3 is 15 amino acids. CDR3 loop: CASKMREGVKHGYTF.

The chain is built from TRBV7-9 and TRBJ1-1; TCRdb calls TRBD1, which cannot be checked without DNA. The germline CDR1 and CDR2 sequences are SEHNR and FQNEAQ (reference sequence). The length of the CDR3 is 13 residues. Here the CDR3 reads CASSAGQGAEAFF.

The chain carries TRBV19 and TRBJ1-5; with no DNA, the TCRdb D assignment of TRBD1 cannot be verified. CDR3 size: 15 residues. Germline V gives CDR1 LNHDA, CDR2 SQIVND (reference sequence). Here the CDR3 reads CASTLEGNSNQPQHF.

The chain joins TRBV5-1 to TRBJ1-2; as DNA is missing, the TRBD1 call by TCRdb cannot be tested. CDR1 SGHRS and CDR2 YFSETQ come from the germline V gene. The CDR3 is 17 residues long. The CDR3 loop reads CASSGPRQGEPYYGYTF.

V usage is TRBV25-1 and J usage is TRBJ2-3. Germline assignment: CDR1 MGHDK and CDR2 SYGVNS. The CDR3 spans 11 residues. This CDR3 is CASSVVDTQYF.

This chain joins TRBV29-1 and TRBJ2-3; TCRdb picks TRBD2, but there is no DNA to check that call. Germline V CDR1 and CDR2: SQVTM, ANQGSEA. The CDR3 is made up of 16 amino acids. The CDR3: CSVQYPGPSPTDTQYF.

The CDR3 protein is CAWSVGALNTEAFF. This chain links TRBV30 with TRBJ1-1; the TRBD1 assignment by TCRdb is unverifiable without DNA. Germline lookup yields CDR1 GTSNPN and CDR2 SVGIG (reference sequence). This CDR3 is 14 amino acids long.

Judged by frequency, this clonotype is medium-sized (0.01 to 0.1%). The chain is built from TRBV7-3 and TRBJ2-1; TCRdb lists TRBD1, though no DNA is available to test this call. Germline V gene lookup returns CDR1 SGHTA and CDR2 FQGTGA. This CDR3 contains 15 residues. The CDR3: CASSLFGGAPNEQFF. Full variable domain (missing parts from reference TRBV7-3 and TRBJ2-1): GAGVSQTPSNKVTEKGKYVELRCDPISGHTALYWYRQSLGQGPEFLIYFQGTGAADDSGLPNDRFFAVRPEGSVSTLKIQRTERGDSAVYLCASSLFGGAPNEQFFGPGTRLTVL.

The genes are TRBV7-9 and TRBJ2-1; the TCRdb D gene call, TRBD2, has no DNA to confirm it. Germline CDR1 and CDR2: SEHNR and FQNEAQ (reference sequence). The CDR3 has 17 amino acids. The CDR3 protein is CASSSGLAGQTYNEQFF.

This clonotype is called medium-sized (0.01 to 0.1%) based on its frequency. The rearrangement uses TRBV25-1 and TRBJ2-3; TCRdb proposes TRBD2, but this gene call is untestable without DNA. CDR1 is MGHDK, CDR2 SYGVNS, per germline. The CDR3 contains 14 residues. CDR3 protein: CASSGPRDVDTQYF.

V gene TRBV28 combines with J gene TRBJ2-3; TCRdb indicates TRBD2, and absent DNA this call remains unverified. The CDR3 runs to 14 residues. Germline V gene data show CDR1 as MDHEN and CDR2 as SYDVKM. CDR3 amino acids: CASSLWRGTDTQYF.

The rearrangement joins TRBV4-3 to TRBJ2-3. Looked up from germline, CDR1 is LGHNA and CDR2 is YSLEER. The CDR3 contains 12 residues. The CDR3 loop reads CASSGSTDTQYF.

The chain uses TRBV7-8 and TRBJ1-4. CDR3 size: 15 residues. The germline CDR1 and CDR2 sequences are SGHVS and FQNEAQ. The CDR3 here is CASSLSAGSREKLFF. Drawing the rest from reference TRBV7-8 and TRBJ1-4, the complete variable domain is GAGVSQSPRYKVAKRGQDVALRCDPISGHVSLFWYQQALGQGPEFLTYFQNEAQLDKSGLPSDRFFAERPEGSVSTLKIQRTQQEDSAVYLCASSLSAGSREKLFFGSGTQLSVL.

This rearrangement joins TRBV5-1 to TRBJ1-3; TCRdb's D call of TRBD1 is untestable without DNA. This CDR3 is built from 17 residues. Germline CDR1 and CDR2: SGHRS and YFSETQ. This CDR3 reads CACSFSSGFGPGNTIYF.

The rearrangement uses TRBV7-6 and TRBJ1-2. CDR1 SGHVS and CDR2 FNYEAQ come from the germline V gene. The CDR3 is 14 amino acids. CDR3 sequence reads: CASSPGDSGYGYTF.

The CDR3 reads CSAPPIAGGDEQFF. The rearrangement joins TRBV20-1 to TRBJ2-1; TCRdb indicates TRBD2, and absent DNA this call remains unverified. This CDR3 has 14 residues. Germline CDR1 DFQATT, CDR2 SNEGSKA (reference sequence).

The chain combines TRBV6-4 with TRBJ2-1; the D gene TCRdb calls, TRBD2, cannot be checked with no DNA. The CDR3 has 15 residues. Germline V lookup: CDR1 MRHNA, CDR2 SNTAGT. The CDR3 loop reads CASSATSGAYNEQFF.

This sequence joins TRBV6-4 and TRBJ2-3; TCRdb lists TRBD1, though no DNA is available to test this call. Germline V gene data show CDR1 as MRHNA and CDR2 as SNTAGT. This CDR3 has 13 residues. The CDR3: CASSPQGEDTQYF.

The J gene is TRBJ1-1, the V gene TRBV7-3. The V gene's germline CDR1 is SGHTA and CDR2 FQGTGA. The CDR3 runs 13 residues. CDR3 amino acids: CASSFTDNTEAFF. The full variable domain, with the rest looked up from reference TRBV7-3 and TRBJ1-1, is GAGVSQTPSNKVTEKGKYVELRCDPISGHTALYWYRQSLGQGPEFLIYFQGTGAADDSGLPNDRFFAVRPEGSVSTLKIQRTERGDSAVYLCASSFTDNTEAFFGQGTRLTVV.

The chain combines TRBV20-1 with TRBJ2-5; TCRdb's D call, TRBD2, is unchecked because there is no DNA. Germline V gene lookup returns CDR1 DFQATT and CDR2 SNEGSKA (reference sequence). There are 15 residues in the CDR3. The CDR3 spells CSARQAGLAGETQYF.